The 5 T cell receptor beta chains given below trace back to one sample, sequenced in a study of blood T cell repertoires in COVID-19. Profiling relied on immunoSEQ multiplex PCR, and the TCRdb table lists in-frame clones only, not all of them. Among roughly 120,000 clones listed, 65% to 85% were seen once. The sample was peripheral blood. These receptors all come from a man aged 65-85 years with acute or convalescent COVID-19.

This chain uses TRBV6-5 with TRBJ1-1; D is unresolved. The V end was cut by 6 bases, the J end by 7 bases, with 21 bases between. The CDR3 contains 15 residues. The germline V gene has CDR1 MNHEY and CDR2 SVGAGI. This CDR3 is CASRANARVEGEAFF. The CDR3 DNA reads TGTGCCAGCAGGGCCAACGCTCGGGTCGAGGGTGAAGCTTTCTTT.

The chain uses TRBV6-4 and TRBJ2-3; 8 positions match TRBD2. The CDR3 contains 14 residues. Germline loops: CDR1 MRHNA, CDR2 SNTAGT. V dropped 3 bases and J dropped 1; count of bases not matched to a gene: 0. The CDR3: CASSERGGTDTQYF. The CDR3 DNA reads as TGTGCCAGCAGTGAGCGGGGGGGCACAGATACGCAGTATTTT.

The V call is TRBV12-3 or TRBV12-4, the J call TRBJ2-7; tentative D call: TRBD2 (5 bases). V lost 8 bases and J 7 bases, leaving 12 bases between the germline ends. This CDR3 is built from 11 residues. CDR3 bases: TGTGCCAGCCGGTTCGGCGGGGAGCAGTACTTC. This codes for CASRFGGEQYF.

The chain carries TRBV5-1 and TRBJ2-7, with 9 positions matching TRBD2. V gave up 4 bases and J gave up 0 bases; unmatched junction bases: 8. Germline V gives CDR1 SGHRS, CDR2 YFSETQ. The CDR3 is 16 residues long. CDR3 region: CASSGFAGGSSYEQYF. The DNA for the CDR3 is TGCGCCAGCAGCGGGTTCGCGGGGGGGAGCTCCTACGAGCAGTACTTC.

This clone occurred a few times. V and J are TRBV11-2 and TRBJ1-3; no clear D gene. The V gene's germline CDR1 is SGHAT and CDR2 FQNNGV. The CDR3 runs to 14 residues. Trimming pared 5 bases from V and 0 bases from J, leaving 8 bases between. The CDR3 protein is CASSRDNSGNTIYF. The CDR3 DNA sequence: TGTGCCAGCAGCCGAGACAACTCTGGAAACACCATATATTTT.